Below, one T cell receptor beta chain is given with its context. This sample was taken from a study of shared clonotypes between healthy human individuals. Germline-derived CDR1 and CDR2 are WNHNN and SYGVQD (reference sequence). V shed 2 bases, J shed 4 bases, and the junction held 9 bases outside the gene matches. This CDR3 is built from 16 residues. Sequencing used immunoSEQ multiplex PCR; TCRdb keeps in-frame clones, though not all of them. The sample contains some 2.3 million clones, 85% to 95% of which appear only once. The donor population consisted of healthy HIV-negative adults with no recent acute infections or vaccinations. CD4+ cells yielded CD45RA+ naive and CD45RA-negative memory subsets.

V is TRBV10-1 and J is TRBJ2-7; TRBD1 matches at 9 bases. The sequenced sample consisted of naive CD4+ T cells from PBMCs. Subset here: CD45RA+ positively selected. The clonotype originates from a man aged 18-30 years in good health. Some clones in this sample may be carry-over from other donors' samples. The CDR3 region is CASSEAGGTGIYEQYF. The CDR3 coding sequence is TGCGCCAGCAGTGAGGCCGGCGGGACAGGGATTTACGAGCAGTACTTC.